This TCR beta chain stems from a study of CD8 T cells in ankylosing spondylitis (dated by TCRdb to 2016 to 2017). Describing the broader study: T cell receptor beta repertoires were profiled in healthy donors and ankylosing spondylitis patients so that disease-linked TCR variants could be found. The full study cohort comprised 25 ankylosing spondylitis patients and 85 to 120 healthy donors. Peripheral blood was sampled, and synovial fluid was additionally collected from ankylosing spondylitis patients.

This clonotype was seen at least ten times. Its specific antigen is unknown. The sample holds no much larger clone one base away, and base qualities are not on file. The germline V gene provides CDR1 SGHRS and CDR2 YFSETQ. Taken from cysteine to phenylalanine, the CDR3 has 14 residues. The CDR3 DNA has 42 bases and is translated from base 1. At the junction V is shortened by 0 bases and J by 2 bases, with 8 bases in between. The investigation overall reported the following: A CD8+ phenotype was shown by the disease-linked clones, which were found at relatively low frequencies in peripheral blood. Significant enrichment of the disease-linked clones was reported in matched synovial fluid samples from ankylosing spondylitis patients. Some of the motif variants had been reported before in the synovial fluid and blood of reactive arthritis patients, a finding that suggests common disease-initiation mechanisms. A TCR beta motif of fewer than 10 highly homologous amino acid variants appeared characteristic of blood from ankylosing spondylitis patients.

The reads were generated on an Illumina HiSeq 2500. Quantitative 5'-RACE with molecular barcodes was used to prepare TCR beta libraries. As for the authors' bioinformatics: A new computational method, built on a probabilistic model of VDJ rearrangement, was used to identify disease-linked TCR variants. TCRdb itself trimmed the public reads at Q25 with fastp, ran MiXCR and retained productive beta chains. Every CDR3 protein is listed once, alongside the most common genes and DNA of its rows. The V and J calls reflect TCRdb's pipeline rather than the authors' work. The sample contains about 130,000 distinct CDR3 sequences, approximately 7.4% of them found a single time. The ten largest clones capture over 10% of the sample.

The TCR originated in a female donor with ankylosing spondylitis or in good health (not recorded which). Sequenced: blood, either unsorted or a sorted T cell fraction (not recorded which). The chain is encoded by TRBV5-1 joined to TRBJ2-5; the D gene lacks a confident call. The DNA is TGCGCCAGCAGCTTGGTACCCAATCAAGAGACCCAGTACTTC. It specifies CASSLVPNQETQYF. The CDR3 plus the reference TRBV5-1 and TRBJ2-5 genes for the other parts give the full variable domain: KAGVTQTPRYLIKTRGQQVTLSCSPISGHRSVSWYQQTPGQGLQFLFEYFSETQRNKGNFPGRFSGRQFSNSRSEMNVSTLELGDSALYLCASSLVPNQETQYFGPGTRLLVL.